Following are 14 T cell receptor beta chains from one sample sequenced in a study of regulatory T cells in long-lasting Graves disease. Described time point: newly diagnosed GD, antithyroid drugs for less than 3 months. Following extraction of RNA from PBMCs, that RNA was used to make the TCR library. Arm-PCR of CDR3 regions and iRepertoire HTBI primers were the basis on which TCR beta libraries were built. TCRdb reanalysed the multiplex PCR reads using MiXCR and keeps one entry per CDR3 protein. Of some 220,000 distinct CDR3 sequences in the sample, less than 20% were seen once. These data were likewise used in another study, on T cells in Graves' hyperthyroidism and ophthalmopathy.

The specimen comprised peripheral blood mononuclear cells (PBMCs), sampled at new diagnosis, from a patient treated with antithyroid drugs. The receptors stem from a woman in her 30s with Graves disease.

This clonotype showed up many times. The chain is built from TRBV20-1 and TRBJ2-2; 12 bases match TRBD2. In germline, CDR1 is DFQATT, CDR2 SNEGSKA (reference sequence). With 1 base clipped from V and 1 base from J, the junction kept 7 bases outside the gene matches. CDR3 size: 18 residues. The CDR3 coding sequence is TGCAGTGCTAGAGCGTATCTAGCGGGAGGGCGGAACACCGGGGAGCTGTTTTTT. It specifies CSARAYLAGGRNTGELFF.

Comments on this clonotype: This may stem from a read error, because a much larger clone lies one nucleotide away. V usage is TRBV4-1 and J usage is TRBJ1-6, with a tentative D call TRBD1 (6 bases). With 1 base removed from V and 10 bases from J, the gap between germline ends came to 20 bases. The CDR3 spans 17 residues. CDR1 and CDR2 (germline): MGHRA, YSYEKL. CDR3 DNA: TGCGCCAGCAGCCAAGTCACCCGCAGCAGGGGCGGGTCACCCCTCCACTTT. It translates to CASSQVTRSRGGSPLHF.

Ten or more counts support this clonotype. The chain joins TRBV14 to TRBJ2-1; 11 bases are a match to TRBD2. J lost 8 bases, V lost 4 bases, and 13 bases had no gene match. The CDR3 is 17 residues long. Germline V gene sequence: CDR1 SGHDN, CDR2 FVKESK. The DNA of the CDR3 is TGTGCCAGCAGCCTAACACAACTAGCGGGAGCATTCCATGAGCAGTTCTTC. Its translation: CASSLTQLAGAFHEQFF.

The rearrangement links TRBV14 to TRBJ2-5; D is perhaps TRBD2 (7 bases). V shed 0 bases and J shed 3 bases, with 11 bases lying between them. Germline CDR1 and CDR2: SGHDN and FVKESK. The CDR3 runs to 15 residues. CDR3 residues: CASSQEGGGKETQYF. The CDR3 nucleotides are TGTGCCAGCAGCCAAGAGGGAGGGGGGAAAGAGACCCAGTACTTC.

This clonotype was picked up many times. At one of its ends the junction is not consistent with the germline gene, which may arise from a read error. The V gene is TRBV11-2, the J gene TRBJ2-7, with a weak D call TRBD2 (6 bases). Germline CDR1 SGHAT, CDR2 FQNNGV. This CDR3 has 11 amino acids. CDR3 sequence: CASSLRDSPHF. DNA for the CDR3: TGTGCCAGCAGCTTAAGGGACTCCCCCCACTTC.

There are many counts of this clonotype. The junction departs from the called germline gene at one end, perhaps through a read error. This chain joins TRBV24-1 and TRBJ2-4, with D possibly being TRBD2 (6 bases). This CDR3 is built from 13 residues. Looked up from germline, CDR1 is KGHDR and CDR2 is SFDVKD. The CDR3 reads CATSDYTGTSLHF. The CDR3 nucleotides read TGTGCCACCAGTGATTACACCGGGACTTCCCTGCACTTC.

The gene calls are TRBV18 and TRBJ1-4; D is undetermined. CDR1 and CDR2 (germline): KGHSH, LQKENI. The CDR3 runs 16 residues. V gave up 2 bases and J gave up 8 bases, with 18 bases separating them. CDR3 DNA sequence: TGTGCCAGCTCACCAGACGACATAGCGATTAACGAAAAACTGTTTTTT. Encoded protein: CASSPDDIAINEKLFF.

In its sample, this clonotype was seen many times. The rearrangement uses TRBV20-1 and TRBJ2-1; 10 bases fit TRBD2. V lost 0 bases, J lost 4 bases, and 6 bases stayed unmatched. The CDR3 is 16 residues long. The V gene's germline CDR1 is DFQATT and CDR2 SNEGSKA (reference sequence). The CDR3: CSARDIEAGGYNEQFF. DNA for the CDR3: TGCAGTGCTAGAGATATTGAAGCGGGAGGGTACAATGAGCAGTTCTTC.

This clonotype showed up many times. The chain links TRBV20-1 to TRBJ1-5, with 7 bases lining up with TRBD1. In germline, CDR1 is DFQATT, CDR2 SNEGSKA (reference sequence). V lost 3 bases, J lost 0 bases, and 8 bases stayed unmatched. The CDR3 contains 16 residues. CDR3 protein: CSARWGQTYSNQPQHF. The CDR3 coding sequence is TGCAGTGCTAGGTGGGGACAGACTTATAGCAATCAGCCCCAGCATTTT.

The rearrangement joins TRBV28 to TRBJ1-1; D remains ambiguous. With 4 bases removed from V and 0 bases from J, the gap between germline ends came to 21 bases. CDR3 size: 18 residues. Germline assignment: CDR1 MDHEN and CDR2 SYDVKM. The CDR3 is CASSSITPPPRMNTEAFF. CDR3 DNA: TGTGCCAGCAGTTCCATAACCCCCCCCCCCCGCATGAACACTGAAGCTTTCTTT.

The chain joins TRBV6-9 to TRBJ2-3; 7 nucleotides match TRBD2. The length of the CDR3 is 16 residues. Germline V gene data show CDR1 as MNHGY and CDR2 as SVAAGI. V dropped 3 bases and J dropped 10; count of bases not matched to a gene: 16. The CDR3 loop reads CASSYSFPEASGAQYF. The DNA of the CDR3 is TGTGCCAGCAGTTACTCCTTCCCGGAAGCTAGCGGTGCGCAGTATTTT.

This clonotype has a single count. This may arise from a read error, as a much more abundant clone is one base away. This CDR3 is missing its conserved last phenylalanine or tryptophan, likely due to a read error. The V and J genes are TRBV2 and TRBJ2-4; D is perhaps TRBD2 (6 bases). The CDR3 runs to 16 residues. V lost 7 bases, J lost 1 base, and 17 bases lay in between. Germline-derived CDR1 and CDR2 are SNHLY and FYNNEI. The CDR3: CASTEEGLGAKNIQYY. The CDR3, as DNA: TGTGCCAGCACCGAGGAGGGGCTCGGGGCCAAAAACATTCAGTACTAC.

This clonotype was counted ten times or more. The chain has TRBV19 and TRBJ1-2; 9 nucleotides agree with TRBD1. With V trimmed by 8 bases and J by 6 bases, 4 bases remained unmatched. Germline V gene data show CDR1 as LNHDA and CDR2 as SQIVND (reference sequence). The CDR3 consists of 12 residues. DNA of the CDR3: TGTGCCAGTCGGACAGGGGAAAATGGCTACACCTTC. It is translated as CASRTGENGYTF.

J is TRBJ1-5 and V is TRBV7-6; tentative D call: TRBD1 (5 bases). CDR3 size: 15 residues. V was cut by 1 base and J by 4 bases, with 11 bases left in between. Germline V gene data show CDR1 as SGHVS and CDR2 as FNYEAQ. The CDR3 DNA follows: TGTGCCAGCAGCTTAGGGGGGAAGTGGAATCAGCCCCAGCATTTT. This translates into CASSLGGKWNQPQHF.